The clone carrying this TCR beta chain was detected ten times or more. Each CDR3 protein gets one entry after TCRdb re-called the 5' RACE reads with MiXCR. The table includes about 39,000 distinct CDR3 sequences, roughly 5.8% detected once. This specimen comes from a study of spatial heterogeneity in lung cancer. Time point noted: sample taken at primary tumor resection. Unsorted whole RNA from tumor, nontumor lung or frozen PBMC underwent sequencing. In germline, CDR1 is SGHTS, CDR2 YDEGEE. The ends were cut back, 0 bases at V and 3 bases at J, with 10 bases in the middle. This CDR3 region has 15 residues.

This material consisted of PBMCs, taken at surgery. The receptor was derived from a male donor with early-stage non-small cell lung cancer. The chain carries TRBV5-8 and TRBJ1-5; D gene ambiguous. Here the CDR3 DNA reads TGTGCCAGCAGCTTGGTTGGAGGCTTCAATCAGCCCCAGCATTTT. Its protein is CASSLVGGFNQPQHF.